The present entry profiles one T cell receptor (beta chain) with its context. TCRdb itself ran the RT-PCR reads through MiXCR, one entry per CDR3 protein. The sample lists 650,000 to 800,000 distinct CDR3 sequences; 13% to 15% were seen once. Trimming removed 2 bases from V and 5 bases from J; junction bases left unmatched: 7. The CDR3 sequence is 14 residues long. Germline V gene lookup returns CDR1 DFQATT and CDR2 SNEGSKA (reference sequence). This TCR was sampled from a female donor in good health, serving as a healthy control. The sample consisted of memory CD4+ T cells from blood. The chain recombines TRBV20-1 with TRBJ1-2; 8 nucleotides agree with TRBD1. The CDR3 here is CSARSPTGGYGYTF. The CDR3 nucleotides read TGCAGTGCTAGATCCCCAACAGGGGGGTATGGCTACACCTTC.